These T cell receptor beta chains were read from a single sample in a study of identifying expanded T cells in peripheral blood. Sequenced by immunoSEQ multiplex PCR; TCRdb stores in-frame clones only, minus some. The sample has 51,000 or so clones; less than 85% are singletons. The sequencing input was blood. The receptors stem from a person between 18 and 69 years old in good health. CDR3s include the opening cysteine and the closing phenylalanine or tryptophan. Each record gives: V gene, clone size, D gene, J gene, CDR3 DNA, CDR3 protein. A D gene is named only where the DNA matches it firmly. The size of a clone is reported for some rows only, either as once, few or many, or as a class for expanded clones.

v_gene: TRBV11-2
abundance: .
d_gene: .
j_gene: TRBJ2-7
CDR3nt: TGTGCCAGCAGCCTACCCGGTGCAGGGAGAACCTACGAGCAGTACTTC
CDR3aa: CASSLPGAGRTYEQYF

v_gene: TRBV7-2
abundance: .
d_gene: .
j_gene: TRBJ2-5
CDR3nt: TGTGCCAGCAGCTTACTGGGTTGGAGTGAGACCCAGTACTTC
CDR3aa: CASSLLGWSETQYF

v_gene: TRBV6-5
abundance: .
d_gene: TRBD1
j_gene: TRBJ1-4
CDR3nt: TGTGCCAGCAGCCGACAGGGAGGGGCTAATGAAAAACTGTTTTTT
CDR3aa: CASSRQGGANEKLFF

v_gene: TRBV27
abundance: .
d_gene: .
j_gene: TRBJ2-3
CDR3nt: TGTGCCAGCAGTTTAGGGGCTAGCACAGATACGCAGTATTTT
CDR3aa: CASSLGASTDTQYF

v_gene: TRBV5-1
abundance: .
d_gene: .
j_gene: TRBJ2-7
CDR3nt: TGCGCCAGCAGCTCGGGCTTGGACACTGGGGGCTACGAGCAGTACTTC
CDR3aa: CASSSGLDTGGYEQYF

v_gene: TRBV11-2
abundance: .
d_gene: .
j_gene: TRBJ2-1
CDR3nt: TGTGCCAGCAGCTCCCTGGCGACCGACAATGAGCAGTTCTTC
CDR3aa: CASSSLATDNEQFF

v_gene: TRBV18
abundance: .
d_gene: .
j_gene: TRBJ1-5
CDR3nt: TGTGCCAGCTCACTGGGATATAGCAATCAGCCCCAGCATTTT
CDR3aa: CASSLGYSNQPQHF

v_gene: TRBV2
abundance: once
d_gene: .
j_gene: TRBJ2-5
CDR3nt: TGTGCCAGCAGTAATAAAGAGACCCAGTACTTC
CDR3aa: CASSNKETQYF

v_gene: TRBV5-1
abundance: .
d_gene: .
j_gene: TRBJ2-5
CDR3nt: TGCGCCAGCAGCCAGCAAGAGACCCAGTACTTC
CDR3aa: CASSQQETQYF

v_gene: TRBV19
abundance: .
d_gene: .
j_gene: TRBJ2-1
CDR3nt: TGTGCCAGTAGTTTCTCTACCGGGGCTCGTGAGCAGTTCTTC
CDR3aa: CASSFSTGAREQFF